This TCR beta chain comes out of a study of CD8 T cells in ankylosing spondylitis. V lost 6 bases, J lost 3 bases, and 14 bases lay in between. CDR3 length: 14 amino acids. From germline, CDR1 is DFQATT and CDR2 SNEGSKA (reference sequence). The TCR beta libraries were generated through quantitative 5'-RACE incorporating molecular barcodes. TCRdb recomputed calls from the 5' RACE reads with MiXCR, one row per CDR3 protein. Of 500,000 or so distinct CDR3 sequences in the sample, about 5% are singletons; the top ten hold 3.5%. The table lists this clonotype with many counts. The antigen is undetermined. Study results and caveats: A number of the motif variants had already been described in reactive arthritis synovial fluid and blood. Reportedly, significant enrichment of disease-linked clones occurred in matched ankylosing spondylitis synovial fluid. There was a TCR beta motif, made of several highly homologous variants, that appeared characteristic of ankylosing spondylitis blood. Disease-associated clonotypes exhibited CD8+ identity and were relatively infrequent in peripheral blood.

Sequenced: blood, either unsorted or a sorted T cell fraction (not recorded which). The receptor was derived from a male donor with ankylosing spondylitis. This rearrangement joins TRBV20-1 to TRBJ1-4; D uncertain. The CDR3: CSATGGESNEKLFF. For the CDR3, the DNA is TGCAGTGCAACGGGTGGGGAGTCTAATGAAAAACTGTTTTTT.